This TCR beta chain was sequenced during a study of T-cell memory formation after mild COVID-19. Study overall: Each donor largely had its own TCR clusters.

This clonotype turned up a few times. The antigen remains undetermined. The V and J ends lost 4 bases and 7 bases respectively, with 23 bases between them. Germline V gives CDR1 SGHRS, CDR2 YFSETQ. The CDR3 has 16 residues. Study-wide points: The authors left the SARS-CoV-2 specificity of second-wave clones peaking on day 37 unconfirmed. Later expanders leaned CD4+, whereas clones that contracted between day 15 and 85 were balanced CD4/CD8.

UMIs and sample barcodes were carried by the TCR alpha and TCR beta cDNA libraries that 5'RACE produced using constant-segment primers. TCRdb recomputed calls from the 5' RACE reads with MiXCR, one row per CDR3 protein. The sample lists 400,000 to 500,000 distinct CDR3 sequences, 15% to 20% occurring once. The chain carries TRBV5-1 and TRBJ1-1; maybe TRBD1 (6 bases). The TCR originated in an adult woman who had mild COVID-19 (a few samples of this study predate the infection). Cell type and time point are not known. The specimen sequenced was PBMCs or a T cell subset sorted from them (not recorded which). This CDR3 is CASSGGPGVQPGEAFF. The CDR3, as DNA: TGCGCCAGCAGCGGGGGGCCGGGGGTGCAACCGGGTGAAGCTTTCTTT.